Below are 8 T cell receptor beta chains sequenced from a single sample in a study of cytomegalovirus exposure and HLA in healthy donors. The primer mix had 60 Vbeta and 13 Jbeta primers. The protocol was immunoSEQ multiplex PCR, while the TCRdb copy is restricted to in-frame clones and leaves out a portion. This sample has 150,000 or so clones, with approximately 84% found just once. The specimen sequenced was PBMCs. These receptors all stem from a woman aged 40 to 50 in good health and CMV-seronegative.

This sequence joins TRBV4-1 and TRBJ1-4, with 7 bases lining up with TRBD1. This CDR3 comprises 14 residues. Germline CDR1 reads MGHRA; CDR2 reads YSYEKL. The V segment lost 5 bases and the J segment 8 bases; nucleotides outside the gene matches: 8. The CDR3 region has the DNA TGCGCCAGCAGCTCTATAGGGGGCGGCGAAAAACTGTTTTTT. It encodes CASSSIGGGEKLFF.

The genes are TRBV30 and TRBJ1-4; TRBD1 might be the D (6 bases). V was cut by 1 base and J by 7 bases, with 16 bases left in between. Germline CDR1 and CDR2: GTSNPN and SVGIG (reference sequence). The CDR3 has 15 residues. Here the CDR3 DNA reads TGTGCCTGGAGTGAGGGACATTCGTTATCTGAAAAACTGTTTTTT. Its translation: CAWSEGHSLSEKLFF. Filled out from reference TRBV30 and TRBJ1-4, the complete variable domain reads SQTIHQWPATLVQPVGSPLSLECTVEGTSNPNLYWYRQAAGRGLQLLFYSVGIGQISSEVPQNLSASRPQDRQFILSSKKLLLSDSGFYLCAWSEGHSLSEKLFFGSGTQLSVL.

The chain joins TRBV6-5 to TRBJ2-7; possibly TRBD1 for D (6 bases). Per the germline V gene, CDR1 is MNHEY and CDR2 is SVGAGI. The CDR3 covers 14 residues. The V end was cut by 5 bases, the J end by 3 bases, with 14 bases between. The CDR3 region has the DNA TGTGCCAGCAGTCCTACCCAACAGGGCTACGAGCAGTACTTC. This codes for CASSPTQQGYEQYF.

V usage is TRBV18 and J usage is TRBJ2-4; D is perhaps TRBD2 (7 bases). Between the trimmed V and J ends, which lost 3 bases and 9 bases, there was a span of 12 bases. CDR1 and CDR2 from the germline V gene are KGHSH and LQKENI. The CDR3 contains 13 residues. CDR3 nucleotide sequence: TGTGCCAGCTCACCGCCGGGGGGCGGCATTCAGTACTTC. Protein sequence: CASSPPGGGIQYF.

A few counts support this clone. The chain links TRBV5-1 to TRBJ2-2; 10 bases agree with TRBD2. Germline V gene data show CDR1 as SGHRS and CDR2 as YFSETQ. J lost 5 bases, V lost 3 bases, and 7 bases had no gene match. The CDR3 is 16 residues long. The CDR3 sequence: CASSSTLAGWTGELFF. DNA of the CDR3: TGCGCCAGCAGCTCTACACTAGCGGGATGGACCGGGGAGCTGTTTTTT.

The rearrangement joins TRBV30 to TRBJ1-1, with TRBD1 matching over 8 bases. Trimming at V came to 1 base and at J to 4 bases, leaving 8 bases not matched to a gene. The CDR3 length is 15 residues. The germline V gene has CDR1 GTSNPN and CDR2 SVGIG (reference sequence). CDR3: CAWSAVGQVFTEAFF. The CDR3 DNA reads TGTGCCTGGAGTGCCGTGGGACAGGTCTTCACTGAAGCTTTCTTT. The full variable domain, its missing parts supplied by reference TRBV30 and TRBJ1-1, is SQTIHQWPATLVQPVGSPLSLECTVEGTSNPNLYWYRQAAGRGLQLLFYSVGIGQISSEVPQNLSASRPQDRQFILSSKKLLLSDSGFYLCAWSAVGQVFTEAFFGQGTRLTVV.

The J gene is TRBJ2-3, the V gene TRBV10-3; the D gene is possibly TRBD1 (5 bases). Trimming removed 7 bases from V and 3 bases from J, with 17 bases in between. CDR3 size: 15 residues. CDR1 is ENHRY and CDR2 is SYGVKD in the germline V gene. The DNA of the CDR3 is TGTGCCATCAACCAGGGCCTCCTGGTTACAGATACGCAGTATTTT. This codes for CAINQGLLVTDTQYF.

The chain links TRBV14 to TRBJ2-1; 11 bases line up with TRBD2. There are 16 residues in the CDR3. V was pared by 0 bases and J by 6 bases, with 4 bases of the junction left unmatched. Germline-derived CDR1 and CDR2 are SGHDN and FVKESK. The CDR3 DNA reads TGTGCCAGCAGCCAAGATATAGGACTAGCGGGCAATGAGCAGTTCTTC. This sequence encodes CASSQDIGLAGNEQFF.